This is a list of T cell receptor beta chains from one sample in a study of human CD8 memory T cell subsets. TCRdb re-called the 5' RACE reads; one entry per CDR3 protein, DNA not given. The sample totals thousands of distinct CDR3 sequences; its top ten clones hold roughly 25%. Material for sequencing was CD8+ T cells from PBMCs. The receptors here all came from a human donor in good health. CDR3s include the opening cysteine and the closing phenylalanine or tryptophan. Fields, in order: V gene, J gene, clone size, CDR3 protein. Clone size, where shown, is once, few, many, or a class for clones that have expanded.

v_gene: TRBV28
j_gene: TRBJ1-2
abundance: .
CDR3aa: CASAPRTYGYTF

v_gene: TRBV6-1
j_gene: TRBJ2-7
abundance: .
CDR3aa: CASSEAWSIHEQYF

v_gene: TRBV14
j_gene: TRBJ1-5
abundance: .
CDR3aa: CASSQGTASNQPQHF

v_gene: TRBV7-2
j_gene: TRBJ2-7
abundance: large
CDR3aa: CASSLGLAGPYEQYF

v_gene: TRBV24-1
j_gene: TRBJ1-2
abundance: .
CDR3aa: CATSDLRRGYTF

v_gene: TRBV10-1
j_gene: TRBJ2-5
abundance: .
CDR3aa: CASSESPPGRETQYF

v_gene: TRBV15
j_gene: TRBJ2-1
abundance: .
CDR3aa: CATSRDLLAGGLVDYNEQFF

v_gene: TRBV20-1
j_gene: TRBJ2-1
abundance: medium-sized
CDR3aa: CSAEGLGPADEQFF

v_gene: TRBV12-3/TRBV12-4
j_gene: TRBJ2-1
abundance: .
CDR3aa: CASSSRQGPNNEQFF

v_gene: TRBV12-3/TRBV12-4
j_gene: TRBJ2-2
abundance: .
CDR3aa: CASPVRTSGNRAHTGELFF

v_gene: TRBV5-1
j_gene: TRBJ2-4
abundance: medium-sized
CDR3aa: CASSPNSGLAKNIQYF

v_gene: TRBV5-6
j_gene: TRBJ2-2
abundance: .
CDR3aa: CASSLAVRGHTGELFF

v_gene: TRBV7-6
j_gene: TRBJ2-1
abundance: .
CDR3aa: CASSLAQGARNEQFF